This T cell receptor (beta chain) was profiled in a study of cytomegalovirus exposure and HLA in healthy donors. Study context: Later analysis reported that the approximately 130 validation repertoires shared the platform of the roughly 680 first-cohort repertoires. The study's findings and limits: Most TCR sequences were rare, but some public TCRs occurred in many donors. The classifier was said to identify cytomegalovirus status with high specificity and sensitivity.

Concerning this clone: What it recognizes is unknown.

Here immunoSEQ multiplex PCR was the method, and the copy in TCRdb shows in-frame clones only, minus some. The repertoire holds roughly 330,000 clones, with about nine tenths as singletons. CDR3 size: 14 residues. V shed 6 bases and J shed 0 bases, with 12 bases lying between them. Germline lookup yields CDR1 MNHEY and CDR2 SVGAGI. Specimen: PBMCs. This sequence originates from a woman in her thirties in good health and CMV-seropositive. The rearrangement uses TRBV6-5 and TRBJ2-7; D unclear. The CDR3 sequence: CASRIKAGSYEQYF. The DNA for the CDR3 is TGTGCCAGCAGGATAAAGGCAGGCTCCTACGAGCAGTACTTC.